Shown below are 11 T cell receptor beta chains from a single sample sequenced in a study of blood T cell repertoires in COVID-19. The repertoire was sequenced with immunoSEQ multiplex PCR; TCRdb's copy has only in-frame clones and lacks some. The sample shows about 420,000 clones, about 90% of them seen only once. Sequenced material: peripheral blood. The receptors were gathered from a man aged 18 to 35 with COVID-19, enrolled during active disease.

As DNA, the CDR3 is TGTGCCAGCAGCTTAAGGGGGCAGGTTAATAGGGATACGCAGTATTTT. It specifies CASSLRGQVNRDTQYF. V is TRBV7-2 and J is TRBJ2-3, with TRBD1 matching over 7 bases. The trim removed 2 bases at V and 6 bases at J, leaving 11 bases unmatched. Germline values: CDR1 SGHTA, CDR2 FQGNSA. The CDR3 length is 16 residues.

The gene calls are TRBV5-1 and TRBJ2-3; 10 bases line up with TRBD1. Unmatched junction bases numbered 5, after V lost 5 bases and J lost 8 bases. The CDR3 is 13 residues long. CDR1 and CDR2 from the germline V gene are SGHRS and YFSETQ. The DNA for the CDR3 is TGCGCCAGCAGTATAGGACAGGGGGGTACGCAGTATTTT. Translation: CASSIGQGGTQYF.

This sequence joins TRBV5-4 and TRBJ2-2, with 9 bases that match TRBD2. This CDR3 spans 15 amino acids. J was trimmed by 7 bases and V by 6 bases; bases with no gene match: 10. The germline V gene has CDR1 SGHNT and CDR2 YYREEE (reference sequence). CDR3 amino acids: CASMAGGVVDGELFF. The CDR3 DNA reads TGTGCCAGCATGGCGGGAGGGGTCGTGGACGGGGAGCTGTTTTTT.

The chain combines TRBV24-1 with TRBJ1-1; TRBD1 agrees at 7 bases. This CDR3 is 15 amino acids long. V shed 1 base, J shed 5 bases, and the junction held 6 bases outside the gene matches. Per the germline V gene, CDR1 is KGHDR and CDR2 is SFDVKD. DNA of the CDR3: TGTGCCACCAGTGATTTTAAAGGGGGCCGGACTGAAGCTTTCTTT. Translation: CATSDFKGGRTEAFF.

A single count supports this clone. This sequence joins TRBV5-6 and TRBJ2-7; 10 nucleotides align to TRBD2. J was trimmed by 5 bases and V by 5 bases; bases with no gene match: 7. The CDR3 runs to 14 residues. Germline V gives CDR1 SGHDT, CDR2 YYEEEE. This chain's CDR3 is CASSLTSGSDEQYF. The CDR3 region has the DNA TGTGCCAGCAGTTTGACTAGCGGGTCTGACGAGCAGTACTTC.

A note on this clone: At one boundary the junction diverges from the germline segment, which might be a read error. J is TRBJ2-4 and V is TRBV19; TRBD2 matches 9 bases. CDR3 length: 12 residues. Germline V gene sequence: CDR1 LNHDA, CDR2 SQIVND (reference sequence). The CDR3 bases are TGTGCCAGTAGTATTCTGGCGGGAGGGCCGGTCTTC. Translation gives CASSILAGGPVF.

This clone has just one count. The chain combines TRBV19 with TRBJ1-4; D perhaps matches TRBD1 (5 bases). This CDR3 contains 12 residues. Germline loops: CDR1 LNHDA, CDR2 SQIVND (reference sequence). V lost 4 bases to trimming and J lost 10 bases, with 10 bases between them. This CDR3 reads CASSKGEGKLFF. The CDR3 bases are TGTGCCAGTAGTAAAGGGGAGGGAAAACTGTTTTTT.

The gene calls are TRBV24-1 and TRBJ2-5, with TRBD2 matching over 7 bases. The CDR3 covers 15 residues. The V and J ends lost 6 bases and 2 bases, in that order; junction bases with no gene match: 8. Germline V gene sequence: CDR1 KGHDR, CDR2 SFDVKD. DNA for the CDR3: TGTGCCACCAGTACCGCTAGCGGCATTCAAGAGACCCAGTACTTC. Its protein is CATSTASGIQETQYF.

This clone was detected only once. The chain has TRBV11-3 and TRBJ2-1; 8 bases line up with TRBD1. The CDR3 sequence is 18 residues long. Per germline, CDR1 SGHNT and CDR2 YENEEA. The trim removed 5 bases at V and 5 bases at J, leaving 17 bases unmatched. This chain's CDR3 is CASSNWTGFSREDNEQFF. The CDR3 bases are TGTGCCAGCAGCAATTGGACAGGGTTTTCGAGGGAAGACAATGAGCAGTTCTTC.

V usage is TRBV6-1 and J usage is TRBJ2-2, with D perhaps matching TRBD2 (7 bases). Germline assignment: CDR1 MNHNS and CDR2 SASEGT. The CDR3 consists of 16 residues. V dropped 0 bases and J dropped 1 base, with 9 bases sitting between them. CDR3: CASSEAGGLNTGELFF. For the CDR3, the DNA is TGTGCCAGCAGTGAAGCGGGGGGGCTGAACACCGGGGAGCTGTTTTTT.

The V gene is TRBV6-6, the J gene TRBJ1-5; possible D gene TRBD1, 5 bases. There are 14 residues in the CDR3. Trimming shortened V by 7 bases and J by 5 bases, and 15 bases separated the two germline ends. Germline loops: CDR1 MNHNY, CDR2 SVGAGI (reference sequence). CDR3 DNA sequence: TGTGCCAGCAAAAACCCAGGGTCCGATCAGCCCCAGCATTTT. Protein product: CASKNPGSDQPQHF.